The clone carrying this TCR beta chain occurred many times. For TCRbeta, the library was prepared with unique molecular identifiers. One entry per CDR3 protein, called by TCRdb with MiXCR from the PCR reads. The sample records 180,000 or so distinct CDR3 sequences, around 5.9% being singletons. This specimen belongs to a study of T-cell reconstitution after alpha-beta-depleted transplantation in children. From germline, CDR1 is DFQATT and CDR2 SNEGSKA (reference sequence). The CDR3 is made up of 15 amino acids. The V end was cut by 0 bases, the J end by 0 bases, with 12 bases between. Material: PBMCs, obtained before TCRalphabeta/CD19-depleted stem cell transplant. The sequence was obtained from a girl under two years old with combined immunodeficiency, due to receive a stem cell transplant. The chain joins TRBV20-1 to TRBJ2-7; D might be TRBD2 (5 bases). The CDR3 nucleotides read TGCAGTGCTAGAGATAACGGACGGGACTCCTACGAGCAGTACTTC. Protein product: CSARDNGRDSYEQYF.